This paragraph reports one T cell receptor beta chain. Its antigen is undetermined. The entry originates in a study of CD8+ T cells in alopecia areata. Trimming took 4 bases from V and 1 from J, leaving 4 bases between them. This CDR3 contains 11 residues. The germline gives CDR1 SQVTM, CDR2 ANQGSEA. Extraction and reverse transcription of RNA yielded cDNA as the sequencing template. The method was immunoSEQ multiplex PCR; TCRdb's version includes in-frame clones alone and lacks a portion of them. This table has 150,000 or so clones, around half appearing once. Study conclusions and caveats: The study found higher clonality in lesional than normal scalp, especially in alopecia totalis/universalis.

The chain combines TRBV29-1 with TRBJ1-1; D is unresolved. Sequenced material: CD8+ T cells sorted from blood, taken at week 0. The source of this sequence is a human donor with alopecia areata. The CDR3 DNA reads TGCAGCGTTGGTTGGAACACTGAAGCTTTCTTT. Translated: CSVGWNTEAFF.